Below, 30 T cell receptor beta chains from the same sample are listed, as sequenced in a study of blood T cell repertoires in COVID-19. Using immunoSEQ multiplex PCR, the repertoire was profiled, and TCRdb retains in-frame clones only, with some absent. The table has some 94,000 clones, roughly 89% seen once. The sample taken for sequencing was peripheral blood. These receptors were collected from an older man with active or convalescent COVID-19.

This chain links TRBV11-2 with TRBJ2-5; 9 bases agree with TRBD2. V was pared by 5 bases and J by 2 bases, with 6 bases of the junction left unmatched. This CDR3 contains 15 residues. Germline V gene data show CDR1 as SGHAT and CDR2 as FQNNGV. The DNA of the CDR3 is TGTGCCAGCAGCAGTAGCGGGGGAAAACAAGAGACCCAGTACTTC. Its protein product is CASSSSGGKQETQYF.

The J gene is TRBJ1-1, the V gene TRBV6-6, with a tentative D call TRBD1 (5 bases). The CDR3 is 15 amino acids. The V gene lost 4 bases and the J gene lost 0 bases, with 12 bases spanning the gap. CDR1 and CDR2 from the germline V gene are MNHNY and SVGAGI (reference sequence). The CDR3 protein is CASSSPRDMNTEAFF. CDR3 nucleotide sequence: TGTGCCAGCAGTTCTCCCAGGGATATGAACACTGAAGCTTTCTTT.

The chain is built from TRBV28 and TRBJ1-2; D unclear. The V gene's germline CDR1 is MDHEN and CDR2 SYDVKM. V shed 6 bases and J shed 7 bases, with 15 bases lying between them. There are 13 residues in the CDR3. The CDR3 loop reads CASSILGSGGYTF. For the CDR3, the DNA is TGTGCCAGCAGCATTCTAGGGAGCGGTGGCTACACCTTC.

Of note for this clone: Distinct nucleotide sequences in the sample also encode this CDR3. The rearrangement uses TRBV24-1 and TRBJ1-1; D is possibly TRBD1 (6 bases). The germline V and J ends were trimmed by 3 bases and 6 bases, with 13 bases remaining between them. The CDR3 has 14 residues. CDR1 and CDR2 (germline): KGHDR, SFDVKD. CDR3 nucleotide sequence: TGTGCCACCAGTGATGAGCGTGAGGGGGCTGAAGCTTTCTTT. It encodes CATSDEREGAEAFF.

The chain couples TRBV5-4 to TRBJ2-5; no clear D gene. The CDR3 sequence is 14 residues long. With 4 bases removed from V and 3 bases from J, the gap between germline ends came to 13 bases. Germline CDR1 and CDR2: SGHNT and YYREEE (reference sequence). CDR3 nucleotide sequence: TGTGCCAGCAGCCTCCAAGCGACGGAAGAGACCCAGTACTTC. Encoded protein: CASSLQATEETQYF.

This chain joins TRBV19 and TRBJ1-5, with D possibly TRBD1 on 5 matching bases. The V gene lost 10 bases and the J gene lost 0 bases, with 10 bases spanning the gap. The germline V gene has CDR1 LNHDA and CDR2 SQIVND (reference sequence). The CDR3 runs to 13 residues. This chain's CDR3 is CATRQRSNQPQHF. The CDR3 DNA follows: TGTGCCACCCGACAGCGTAGCAATCAGCCCCAGCATTTT.

The chain uses TRBV10-3 and TRBJ2-1, with TRBD2 matching over 12 bases. Germline trimming cut 4 bases from V and 14 bases from J; bases unmatched to any gene: 12. The CDR3 is 15 amino acids. Germline V CDR1 and CDR2: ENHRY, SYGVKD. DNA of the CDR3: TGTGCCATCAGTGTGGCTAGCGGGGGGGCCGGAGCGGAGTTCTTC. Encoded protein: CAISVASGGAGAEFF.

Here the CDR3 reads CASSLEGTAQETQYF. In nucleotides, the CDR3 is TGTGCCAGCAGCTTGGAAGGGACAGCCCAAGAGACCCAGTACTTC. The chain employs TRBV5-5 and TRBJ2-5, with 7 bases fitting TRBD1. Germline V lookup: CDR1 SGHKS, CDR2 YYEKEE (reference sequence). The CDR3 loop spans 15 amino acids. The J segment lost 1 base and the V segment lost 0 bases, leaving 3 bases of the junction unmatched.

This clone came up a few times. The chain couples TRBV7-9 to TRBJ1-1; 9 nucleotides match TRBD1. CDR3 length: 15 residues. Per the germline V gene, CDR1 is SEHNR and CDR2 is FQNEAQ (reference sequence). Trimming took 5 bases from V and 3 from J; bases not matched to a gene: 7. The CDR3 DNA follows: TGTGCCAGCAGCCCGGGGACAGGGCCAGACACTGAAGCTTTCTTT. Translating it yields CASSPGTGPDTEAFF. Complete variable domain (other parts from reference TRBV7-9 and TRBJ1-1): DTGVSQNPRHKITKRGQNVTFRCDPISEHNRLYWYRQTLGQGPEFLTYFQNEAQLEKSRLLSDRFSAERPKGSFSTLEIQRTEQGDSAMYLCASSPGTGPDTEAFFGQGTRLTVV.

This clone was seen a handful of times. This sequence joins TRBV29-1 and TRBJ1-1; perhaps TRBD1 as D (5 bases). Per germline, CDR1 SQVTM and CDR2 ANQGSEA. The CDR3 is 13 amino acids. The V and J ends lost 4 bases and 1 base respectively, with 10 bases between them. The CDR3 spells CSVARGKNTEAFF. The CDR3 DNA follows: TGCAGCGTTGCCCGGGGGAAGAACACTGAAGCTTTCTTT.

The chain carries TRBV11-2 and TRBJ1-1; D is possibly TRBD1 (5 bases). Germline lookup yields CDR1 SGHAT and CDR2 FQNNGV. V was clipped by 1 base and J by 7 bases, with 13 bases between them. The CDR3 spans 14 residues. The CDR3 here is CASSLVGRGSEAFF. The CDR3 coding sequence is TGTGCCAGCAGCTTAGTGGGTCGGGGGAGTGAAGCTTTCTTT.

The chain joins TRBV9 to TRBJ2-5; 8 positions agree with TRBD2. Germline V gene sequence: CDR1 SGDLS, CDR2 YYNGEE. With 2 bases clipped from V and 2 bases from J, the junction kept 8 bases outside the gene matches. This CDR3 contains 16 residues. The CDR3 spells CASSVGSSGAQETQYF. The CDR3 DNA reads TGTGCCAGCAGCGTCGGTAGTAGCGGGGCACAAGAGACCCAGTACTTC. The whole variable domain, filled in from reference TRBV9 and TRBJ2-5, reads DSGVTQTPKHLITATGQRVTLRCSPRSGDLSVYWYQQSLDQGLQFLIQYYNGEERAKGNILERFSAQQFPDLHSELNLSSLELGDSALYFCASSVGSSGAQETQYFGPGTRLLVL.

The count of this clone is one. The chain recombines TRBV7-3 with TRBJ2-3; D call uncertain. Trimming removed 4 bases from V and 0 bases from J, with 11 bases in between. CDR1 is SGHTA, CDR2 FQGTGA, per germline. The CDR3 is made up of 15 amino acids. The CDR3 DNA sequence: TGTGCCAGCAGCTCCTCCCCCTCGAGCACAGATACGCAGTATTTT. Protein sequence: CASSSSPSSTDTQYF.

The chain links TRBV28 to TRBJ1-5; 9 positions match TRBD1. The germline gives CDR1 MDHEN, CDR2 SYDVKM. J lost 6 bases, V lost 7 bases, and 10 bases had no gene match. This CDR3 has 15 residues. CDR3 amino acids: CASIPRDRVLQPQHF. In DNA, the CDR3 is TGTGCCAGCATTCCCCGGGACAGGGTTCTTCAGCCCCAGCATTTT.

The gene calls are TRBV25-1 and TRBJ1-4, with 7 bases identical to TRBD1. Germline CDR1 reads MGHDK; CDR2 reads SYGVNS. The V segment lost 3 bases and the J segment 10 bases; nucleotides outside the gene matches: 14. CDR3 length: 16 residues. DNA for the CDR3: TGTGCCAGCAGTGATAGCCGGGAGGGGGCCTCTGGAAAACTGTTTTTT. This sequence encodes CASSDSREGASGKLFF.

The V call is TRBV2, the J call TRBJ1-1; the match to TRBD1 covers 8 bases. Looked up from germline, CDR1 is SNHLY and CDR2 is FYNNEI. Trimming at V came to 5 bases and at J to 11 bases, leaving 10 bases not matched to a gene. This CDR3 has 13 residues. DNA of the CDR3: TGTGCCAGCAGTCGGTTACAGGGGGATTTGGCTTTCTTT. Its translation: CASSRLQGDLAFF.

The chain uses TRBV2 and TRBJ2-6; D is unresolved. The germline V and J ends were trimmed by 11 bases and 0 bases, with 5 bases remaining between them. CDR1 is SNHLY, CDR2 FYNNEI, per germline. The CDR3 is 12 amino acids. This CDR3 reads CAASSGANVLTF. Written as DNA, the CDR3 is TGTGCCGCGAGCTCTGGGGCCAACGTCCTGACTTTC.

The V call is TRBV7-9, the J call TRBJ2-1; TRBD2 matches 14 bases. Trimming at V came to 5 bases and at J to 0 bases, leaving 6 bases not matched to a gene. The CDR3 is made up of 18 amino acids. Germline V gene data show CDR1 as SEHNR and CDR2 as FQNEAQ (reference sequence). The CDR3 DNA reads as TGTGCCAGCAGCCCAGGGACTAGCGGGGGAAACTCCTACAATGAGCAGTTCTTC. Its protein product is CASSPGTSGGNSYNEQFF.

The rearrangement joins TRBV5-6 to TRBJ1-3; 9 bases match TRBD1. The CDR3 loop spans 16 amino acids. Germline CDR1 and CDR2: SGHDT and YYEEEE. V shed 4 bases, J shed 0 bases, and the junction held 5 bases outside the gene matches. As DNA, the CDR3 is TGTGCCAGCAGCCCGAGGACAGGGGACTCTGGAAACACCATATATTTT. As protein: CASSPRTGDSGNTIYF.

This chain links TRBV19 with TRBJ2-3; TRBD2 matches at 12 bases. Trimming took 3 bases from V and 0 from J; bases not matched to a gene: 1. Germline CDR1 reads LNHDA; CDR2 reads SQIVND (reference sequence). The CDR3 consists of 16 residues. The CDR3 loop is CASSMTSGGSTDTQYF. In nucleotides, the CDR3 is TGTGCCAGTAGTATGACTAGCGGGGGAAGCACAGATACGCAGTATTTT.

J is TRBJ2-7 and V is TRBV7-2; 8 positions match TRBD2. Germline V gives CDR1 SGHTA, CDR2 FQGNSA. Losses at the gene ends were 1 base for V and 7 bases for J; bases not matched to a gene: 12. The CDR3 is made up of 16 amino acids. This chain's CDR3 is CASSLVGPAGVGEQYF. The CDR3, as DNA: TGTGCCAGCAGCTTAGTAGGGCCAGCGGGGGTGGGGGAGCAGTACTTC.

Here the CDR3 DNA reads TGTGCCAGCAGAAAACAGATGAACACTGAAGCTTTCTTT. It codes for CASRKQMNTEAFF. The chain is built from TRBV28 and TRBJ1-1; no firm D call. Germline V gene sequence: CDR1 MDHEN, CDR2 SYDVKM. The CDR3 has 13 residues. V was cut by 6 bases and J by 0 bases, with 8 bases left in between.

The chain links TRBV30 to TRBJ2-2, with a tentative D call TRBD1 (5 bases). Trimming removed 1 base from V and 4 bases from J, with 7 bases in between. The germline V gene has CDR1 GTSNPN and CDR2 SVGIG (reference sequence). The CDR3 covers 13 residues. This CDR3 is CAWSDDSTGELFF. The DNA for the CDR3 is TGTGCCTGGAGTGACGACAGCACCGGGGAGCTGTTTTTT.

The rearrangement links TRBV7-9 to TRBJ1-4; D ambiguous. V was pared by 5 bases and J by 3 bases, with 13 bases between. There are 15 residues in the CDR3. Germline V CDR1 and CDR2: SEHNR, FQNEAQ (reference sequence). The DNA of the CDR3 is TGTGCCAGCAGCCGAAGGGAGGCCTCTAATGAAAAACTGTTTTTT. Protein sequence: CASSRREASNEKLFF.

J is TRBJ1-3 and V is TRBV7-2; D not certain. V was shortened by 2 bases and J by 2 bases, with 4 bases between the two germline ends. Germline V gene lookup returns CDR1 SGHTA and CDR2 FQGNSA. The CDR3 covers 13 residues. CDR3 sequence: CASSLSAGNTIYF. The CDR3 nucleotides are TGTGCCAGCAGCTTATCCGCTGGAAACACCATATATTTT.

This clone has only a few counts. Other nucleotide sequences from this sample produce the same CDR3. V usage is TRBV28 and J usage is TRBJ1-1, with 7 nucleotides matching TRBD1. CDR3 length: 13 residues. Germline CDR1 is MDHEN and CDR2 is SYDVKM. V lost 2 bases, J lost 4 bases, and 1 base stayed unmatched. CDR3 region: CASSLAGGTEAFF. CDR3 DNA sequence: TGTGCCAGCAGTTTAGCAGGGGGCACTGAAGCTTTCTTT.

The chain is built from TRBV1 and TRBJ1-1. TRBV1 is classified as a pseudogene. This CDR3 comprises 11 residues. The CDR3 bases are TGCACCAGCAGCCAAGTATGGCGGGCTTTCTTT. It codes for CTSSQVWRAFF.

CDR3 DNA sequence: TGTGCCAGCAGCTTAGGACTGGCCCCCTCGGTCCACGAGCAGTACTTC. The encoded protein is CASSLGLAPSVHEQYF. V and J are TRBV7-2 and TRBJ2-7; no reliable D call. This CDR3 region has 16 residues. Germline V gives CDR1 SGHTA, CDR2 FQGNSA. Trimming removed 1 base at V and 5 bases at J, with 18 bases between.

For this clone: This same CDR3 is encoded by further DNA sequences in the sample. This chain joins TRBV9 and TRBJ2-5, with D maybe TRBD2 (6 bases). Germline V gene sequence: CDR1 SGDLS, CDR2 YYNGEE. The CDR3 has 12 residues. The V and J ends lost 3 bases and 5 bases respectively, with 8 bases between them. The CDR3 sequence: CASSGAGETQYF. CDR3 DNA: TGTGCCAGCAGCGGCGCGGGGGAGACCCAGTACTTC.

The rearrangement joins TRBV14 to TRBJ2-1; 8 bases align to TRBD2. The J segment lost 1 base and the V segment lost 3 bases, leaving 8 bases of the junction unmatched. CDR3 length: 17 residues. Germline lookup yields CDR1 SGHDN and CDR2 FVKESK. In DNA, the CDR3 is TGTGCCAGCAGCCACGTCGAGCGGGGGCCTTCCTACAATGAGCAGTTCTTC. This sequence encodes CASSHVERGPSYNEQFF.